These 20 T cell receptor beta chains were sequenced from one sample in a study of cytomegalovirus exposure and HLA in healthy donors. It was with 60 Vbeta and 13 Jbeta primers that the PCR ran. Sequencing was performed with immunoSEQ multiplex PCR; in TCRdb, only in-frame clones are kept and a portion is missing. The sample data list 180,000 or so clones. The source material was PBMCs. These receptors were collected from a woman between 18 and 29 years old in good health and CMV-seropositive.

This rearrangement joins TRBV30 to TRBJ2-5, with D perhaps matching TRBD1 (7 bases). The DNA end is a closer match to TRBJ2-7, so the J assignment may be wrong. The CDR3 extends over 16 amino acids. Germline V CDR1 and CDR2: GTSNPN, SVGIG (reference sequence). CDR3 protein: CAWSLRSGRGVYEQYF. In DNA, the CDR3 is TGTGCCTGGAGTCTCCGTAGCGGCAGGGGGGTCTACGAGCAGTACTTC.

The chain couples TRBV4-2 to TRBJ1-1, with 7 bases matching TRBD1. Per the germline V gene, CDR1 is LGHNA and CDR2 is YNFKEQ. The CDR3 length is 16 residues. With V trimmed by 0 bases and J by 0 bases, 4 bases remained unmatched. The CDR3 nucleotides read TGTGCCAGCAGCCAAGACTCAGGGGGTATGAACACTGAAGCTTTCTTT. It codes for CASSQDSGGMNTEAFF.

The rearrangement links TRBV5-4 to TRBJ1-2, with a possible D match to TRBD1 (6 bases). The CDR3 length is 14 residues. Germline V lookup: CDR1 SGHNT, CDR2 YYREEE (reference sequence). The V end lost 0 bases, the J end lost 3 bases, and 9 bases lay between the germline ends. Here the CDR3 reads CASSLVGTHYGYTF. DNA for the CDR3: TGTGCCAGCAGCTTGGTAGGGACACACTATGGCTACACCTTC.

The chain has TRBV29-1 and TRBJ2-1, with D possibly being TRBD2 (6 bases). This CDR3 is 13 amino acids long. Per germline, CDR1 SQVTM and CDR2 ANQGSEA. The V and J ends lost 7 bases and 9 bases respectively, with 19 bases between them. The CDR3 region is CSATSRRGGEQFF. Written as DNA, the CDR3 is TGCAGCGCCACATCCCGGAGGGGTGGTGAGCAGTTCTTC.

The rearrangement links TRBV19 to TRBJ2-1; TRBD2 matches 9 bases. The CDR3 contains 17 residues. CDR1 and CDR2 (germline): LNHDA, SQIVND (reference sequence). The V and J ends lost 1 base and 7 bases, in that order; junction bases with no gene match: 11. The chain's CDR3 is CASSIGMVAGVSNEQFF. Written as DNA, the CDR3 is TGTGCCAGTAGTATAGGGATGGTAGCGGGAGTTTCGAATGAGCAGTTCTTC.

V is TRBV27 and J is TRBJ2-7; the D gene is possibly TRBD1 (6 bases). There are 13 residues in the CDR3. In germline, CDR1 is MNHEY, CDR2 SMNVEV (reference sequence). Trimming left V 7 bases short and J 8 bases short, with 18 bases between. In nucleotides, the CDR3 is TGTGCCAGCACCGAACCAACCCAGGGGAAGCAGTACTTC. Amino acid sequence: CASTEPTQGKQYF.

J is TRBJ1-6 and V is TRBV4-2; D possibly corresponds to TRBD1 (6 bases). The germline V and J ends were trimmed by 4 bases and 8 bases, with 15 bases remaining between them. Germline CDR1 and CDR2: LGHNA and YNFKEQ. The CDR3 consists of 15 residues. The CDR3 DNA is TGTGCCAGCAGCCTAGAGAGGGGGAGTGATTCACCCCTCCACTTT. Protein sequence: CASSLERGSDSPLHF.

The CDR3 DNA is TGTGCCAGCAGCGCTACTAGCGGGGGGGCCACCGGGGAGCTGTTTTTT. Protein: CASSATSGGATGELFF. This chain joins TRBV2 and TRBJ2-2, with 13 bases matching TRBD2. The CDR3 totals 16 residues. CDR1 is SNHLY, CDR2 FYNNEI, per germline. With V trimmed by 6 bases and J by 4 bases, 5 bases remained unmatched. Drawing the rest from reference TRBV2 and TRBJ2-2, the complete variable domain is EPEVTQTPSHQVTQMGQEVILRCVPISNHLYFYWYRQILGQKVEFLVSFYNNEISEKSEIFDDQFSVERPDGSNFTLKIRSTKLEDSAMYFCASSATSGGATGELFFGEGSRLTVL.

J is TRBJ2-3 and V is TRBV4-1; 7 nucleotides match TRBD2. The CDR3 has 13 residues. Germline CDR1 reads MGHRA; CDR2 reads YSYEKL. V was clipped by 8 bases and J by 2 bases; unmatched bases: 4. Written as DNA, the CDR3 is TGCGCCAGCGGCGGGAGTGTCACAGATACGCAGTATTTT. Translation gives CASGGSVTDTQYF.

CDR3 coding DNA: TGCGCCACCTATGGAAGAGTGGGGCTCAACTACGAGCAGTACTTC. This translates into CATYGRVGLNYEQYF. V usage is TRBV10-1 and J usage is TRBJ2-7; the D gene is possibly TRBD1 (5 bases). From germline, CDR1 is WNHNN and CDR2 SYGVQD (reference sequence). V was cut by 10 bases and J by 3 bases, with 22 bases left in between. The CDR3 contains 15 residues.

The chain carries TRBV19 and TRBJ1-1, with D tentatively TRBD1 (5 bases). V shed 7 bases and J shed 5 bases, with 17 bases lying between them. Germline V lookup: CDR1 LNHDA, CDR2 SQIVND (reference sequence). The CDR3 is 14 amino acids. For the CDR3, the DNA is TGTGCCAGTAACAATGGGGCCGGGGGGACTGAAGCTTTCTTT. The encoded protein is CASNNGAGGTEAFF. The whole variable domain, filled in from reference TRBV19 and TRBJ1-1, reads DGGITQSPKYLFRKEGQNVTLSCEQNLNHDAMYWYRQDPGQGLRLIYYSQIVNDFQKGDIAEGYSVSREKKESFPLTVTSAQKNPTAFYLCASNNGAGGTEAFFGQGTRLTVV.

CDR3: CASSLRGGSGPQHF. The CDR3 DNA reads as TGTGCCAGCAGCTTGAGAGGGGGTTCTGGACCCCAGCATTTT. The genes are TRBV5-6 and TRBJ1-5; maybe TRBD1 (6 bases). The CDR3 contains 14 residues. Germline lookup yields CDR1 SGHDT and CDR2 YYEEEE. Deletions cut 1 base from V and 10 bases from J, with 15 bases between.

The V and J genes are TRBV30 and TRBJ2-3, with 14 bases lining up with TRBD2. The germline V gene encodes CDR1 GTSNPN and CDR2 SVGIG (reference sequence). The length of the CDR3 is 17 residues. V dropped 0 bases and J dropped 5; count of bases not matched to a gene: 7. DNA of the CDR3: TGTGCCTGGAGTGTCGGGAGGACTAGCGGGGGGTTAGATACGCAGTATTTT. Amino acid sequence: CAWSVGRTSGGLDTQYF. Complete variable domain (other parts from reference TRBV30 and TRBJ2-3): SQTIHQWPATLVQPVGSPLSLECTVEGTSNPNLYWYRQAAGRGLQLLFYSVGIGQISSEVPQNLSASRPQDRQFILSSKKLLLSDSGFYLCAWSVGRTSGGLDTQYFGPGTRLTVL.

The rearrangement links TRBV14 to TRBJ2-1, with TRBD2 identical over 9 bases. Unmatched junction bases numbered 2, after V lost 4 bases and J lost 4 bases. CDR3 size: 14 residues. Germline V CDR1 and CDR2: SGHDN, FVKESK. CDR3 sequence reads: CASSPLAGYNEQFF. CDR3 bases: TGTGCCAGCAGCCCACTAGCGGGTTACAATGAGCAGTTCTTC.

The rearrangement links TRBV7-2 to TRBJ2-5, with a tentative D call TRBD2 (6 bases). With 5 bases removed from V and 3 bases from J, the gap between germline ends came to 13 bases. This CDR3 is 14 amino acids long. Germline CDR1 SGHTA, CDR2 FQGNSA. CDR3: CASSPGGWEETQYF. Here the CDR3 DNA reads TGTGCCAGCAGCCCCGGAGGGTGGGAAGAGACCCAGTACTTC.

The rearrangement joins TRBV19 to TRBJ2-5, with no clear D. CDR1 is LNHDA, CDR2 SQIVND, per germline (reference sequence). V lost 7 bases and J lost 1, with 13 bases in between. There are 14 residues in the CDR3. DNA of the CDR3: TGTGCCAGTACCACGTCCGGTGGCCAAGAGACCCAGTACTTC. This encodes CASTTSGGQETQYF.

The V gene is TRBV5-1, the J gene TRBJ2-1; tentative D call: TRBD1 (6 bases). Trimming removed 5 bases at V and 0 bases at J, with 15 bases between. This CDR3 has 16 residues. CDR1 is SGHRS and CDR2 is YFSETQ in the germline V gene. The CDR3 DNA reads TGCGCCAGCAGTCCCTTGGGGGCCGGCTCCTACAATGAGCAGTTCTTC. Its translation is CASSPLGAGSYNEQFF.

The rearrangement uses TRBV10-3 and TRBJ2-7; D may be TRBD1 (5 bases). The CDR3 loop spans 13 amino acids. Deletions cut 5 bases from V and 2 bases from J, with 10 bases between. CDR1 ENHRY and CDR2 SYGVKD come from the germline V gene. The CDR3 reads CAISSDTAYEQYF. Here the CDR3 DNA reads TGTGCCATCAGTTCGGACACGGCCTACGAGCAGTACTTC.

This chain links TRBV18 with TRBJ1-5; TRBD1 matches at 9 bases. From germline, CDR1 is KGHSH and CDR2 LQKENI. V shed 0 bases, J shed 3 bases, and the junction held 6 bases outside the gene matches. There are 17 residues in the CDR3. The CDR3 DNA follows: TGTGCCAGCTCACCACCGGAAGGGACAGGGAACAATCAGCCCCAGCATTTT. It yields the protein CASSPPEGTGNNQPQHF.

The rearrangement uses TRBV2 and TRBJ1-4; TRBD1 is a possible D gene (5 bases). CDR1 and CDR2 (germline): SNHLY, FYNNEI. The CDR3 loop spans 15 amino acids. V lost 1 base to trimming and J lost 2 bases, with 8 bases between them. CDR3 DNA sequence: TGTGCCAGCAGTGAAGAGGGGCAGACTAATGAAAAACTGTTTTTT. It translates to CASSEEGQTNEKLFF.